Below, one TCR beta chain is given with its context. Its antigen is still unknown. The sample originates from a study of cytomegalovirus exposure and HLA in healthy donors. Study-wide context: The 95 million to 120 million unique TCR beta sequences, from around 200 million T cells, were found by an earlier analysis. Most genotyped donors, 75% to 85% of about 400, had Caucasian-associated genetic ancestry.

Amplification used 60 Vbeta primers and 13 Jbeta primers. Sequencing was performed with immunoSEQ multiplex PCR; in TCRdb, only in-frame clones are kept and a portion is missing. The profile shows 110,000 to 150,000 clones, around three quarters of them singletons. Germline V CDR1 and CDR2: SGHNT, YYREEE (reference sequence). This CDR3 is 15 amino acids long. V shed 4 bases and J 4 bases; nucleotides not matched to a gene: 4. Study-wide points: Presence/absence analyses rested on an assumption that sequencing depth was roughly uniform across donors.

The sequencing sample was made of PBMCs. The chain employs TRBV5-4 and TRBJ2-3, with 12 bases identical to TRBD2. The receptor comes from a woman in her 40s in good health and CMV-seronegative. CDR3 amino acids: CASSPTSGSADTQYF. In DNA, the CDR3 is TGTGCCAGCAGCCCGACTAGCGGGAGTGCAGATACGCAGTATTTT.